This T cell receptor beta chain was recovered during a study of OX40 agonist ivuxolimab in advanced cancers. Profiled with immunoSEQ multiplex PCR; TCRdb holds only in-frame clones, not every one. The sample holds 80,000 to 85,000 clones, around 80% seen once. V was clipped by 7 bases and J by 8 bases, with 14 bases between them. CDR1 SEHNR and CDR2 FQNEAQ come from the germline V gene (reference sequence). The CDR3 contains 12 residues. The input for sequencing was CD4+ or CD8+ T cells sorted from blood, taken in a trial of the OX40 agonist ivuxolimab. The receptor was isolated from an adult with an advanced solid tumor such as melanoma, head and neck, liver or kidney cancer. The chain recombines TRBV7-9 with TRBJ1-1; D remains ambiguous. In nucleotides, the CDR3 is TGTGCCAGCATCCGAGGTCCGAAGGAAGCTTTCTTT. Amino acids: CASIRGPKEAFF.